This TCR beta chain was identified in a study of T cells expressing NK-cell markers. As for the study in general: All TCR beta repertoires analysed originated from sorted CD3+CD56+NKG2C+, CD3+CD56+NKG2C- and CD3+CD56-NKG2C+ T cells. Out of eight donors sequenced, seven tested HCMV-seropositive and the remaining one seronegative.

The length of the CDR3 is 14 residues. Per germline, CDR1 LGHDT and CDR2 YNNKEL (reference sequence). UMIs were included in TCR beta cDNA generated by 5'RACE template switching. Using the 5' RACE reads, TCRdb records one entry per CDR3 protein without DNA. Its clone listing holds hundreds of thousands of distinct CDR3 sequences. Study conclusions and caveats: HCMV specificity of expanded NKG2C+ T cell clones remained unclear.

As for this clonotype: Its specificity is not known.

The chain employs TRBV3-1 and TRBJ2-1; TCRdb gives TRBD1 as the D gene, but with no DNA this cannot be confirmed. The sample comprised blood T cells: a sorted CD56 or NKG2C T cell subset, CD4+ or CD8+ T cells, or bulk PBMC T cells (not recorded which). This TCR came from a man younger than 30 in good health. The chain's CDR3 is CASSHRTRAPEQFF.